These 25 T cell receptor beta chains came from one sample sequenced in a study of post-analysis software for immune sequencing data. Overall study results and limits: TRBV5-6, TRBV5-1 and TRBV20-1 belonged to a set of about 5 TRBV segments that were more frequent in patients than controls.

Antigens for these TCRs are unknown. Unique molecular identifiers had been added to the TCR beta cDNA libraries. MiXCR, run by TCRdb on the PCR reads, gives a single entry per CDR3 protein. The data contain more than 350,000 distinct CDR3 sequences, 30% to 45% of them singletons. Input material: blood. These TCRs come from a girl aged 2 to 9 with multiple sclerosis.

This CDR3 is CASATRGLYQPQHF. CDR3 in DNA: TGTGCCAGCGCGACAAGGGGCCTCTATCAGCCCCAGCATTTT. This chain joins TRBV27 and TRBJ1-5; TRBD1 is a possible D gene (5 bases). Trimming shortened V by 8 bases and J by 5 bases, and 16 bases separated the two germline ends. The CDR3 covers 14 residues. Germline V gives CDR1 MNHEY, CDR2 SMNVEV (reference sequence).

This chain links TRBV12-3 or TRBV12-4 with TRBJ2-5, with D possibly TRBD2 on 6 matching bases. V was clipped by 8 bases and J by 11 bases, with 33 bases between them. This CDR3 is 17 amino acids long. CDR3 region: CASSRYVPGDAHNEQYF. CDR3 sequence (DNA): TGTGCCAGCTCACGGTATGTGCCGGGAGATGCCCACAATGAGCAGTACTTC.

This rearrangement joins TRBV7-9 to TRBJ1-5; possible D gene TRBD1, 6 bases. The CDR3 runs 17 residues. The ends were cut back, 0 bases at V and 4 bases at J, with 16 bases in the middle. Germline V lookup: CDR1 SEHNR, CDR2 FQNEAQ (reference sequence). The CDR3 coding sequence is TGTGCCAGCAGCTTAGCTCGGGGGCTAGGGGGGAATCAGCCCCAGCATTTT. Encoded protein: CASSLARGLGGNQPQHF.

The chain links TRBV7-2 to TRBJ2-7; 15 nucleotides line up with TRBD2. Germline-derived CDR1 and CDR2 are SGHTA and FQGNSA. The trim removed 6 bases at V and 6 bases at J, leaving 15 bases unmatched. The CDR3 loop spans 18 amino acids. The CDR3 bases are TGTGCCAGCAGTTCGTCCCCTGGACTAGCGGGAGGGCTAGGCGAGCAGTACTTC. Protein: CASSSSPGLAGGLGEQYF.

In this sample, this clonotype turned up a few times. The V gene is TRBV5-1, the J gene TRBJ2-1; no clear D. Germline V lookup: CDR1 SGHRS, CDR2 YFSETQ. The CDR3 totals 12 residues. Trimming took off 4 bases at V and 6 bases at J, with 8 bases between the two ends. DNA for the CDR3: TGCGCCAGCAGCAAAATAGGCAATGAGCAGTTCTTC. Translation: CASSKIGNEQFF.

J is TRBJ1-1 and V is TRBV28, with 7 bases matching TRBD1. V trimming: 4 bases; J trimming: 2 bases; junction bases outside the gene matches: 4. Germline V lookup: CDR1 MDHEN, CDR2 SYDVKM. The CDR3 consists of 14 residues. DNA of the CDR3: TGTGCCAGCAGTTCAGGGACAGCAAACACTGAAGCTTTCTTT. Translation: CASSSGTANTEAFF.

This clonotype was detected only a few times. The gene calls are TRBV2 and TRBJ1-6, with 7 bases fitting TRBD1. Germline V CDR1 and CDR2: SNHLY, FYNNEI. The CDR3 loop spans 15 amino acids. V lost 2 bases to trimming and J lost 3 bases; unmatched junction nucleotides: 1. The CDR3 region has the DNA TGTGCCAGCAGTGAATGGGACAGCTATAATTCACCCCTCCACTTT. Translated, it gives CASSEWDSYNSPLHF.

This clonotype was seen a few times. For the CDR3, the DNA is TGTGCCAGCAGCTTATTTGGCTATGGTGATTCACCCCTCCACTTT. Translation: CASSLFGYGDSPLHF. V usage is TRBV7-3 and J usage is TRBJ1-6, with D unclear. Germline lookup yields CDR1 SGHTA and CDR2 FQGTGA. The V gene lost 2 bases and the J gene lost 8 bases, with 13 bases spanning the gap. The CDR3 has 15 amino acids.

V gene TRBV19 combines with J gene TRBJ2-7; 8 positions match TRBD2. With 2 bases clipped from V and 3 bases from J, the junction kept 6 bases outside the gene matches. This CDR3 spans 15 amino acids. Per germline, CDR1 LNHDA and CDR2 SQIVND (reference sequence). Here the CDR3 reads CASSIRGGIGYEQYF. The CDR3 coding sequence is TGTGCCAGTAGTATACGGGGGGGTATCGGCTACGAGCAGTACTTC.

A few counts support this clonotype. This sequence joins TRBV7-3 and TRBJ2-7, with TRBD1 matching over 11 bases. Losses at the gene ends were 4 bases for V and 2 bases for J; bases not matched to a gene: 4. The germline V gene encodes CDR1 SGHTA and CDR2 FQGTGA. The CDR3 extends over 15 amino acids. The CDR3 protein is CASSSGTGGAYEQYF. The CDR3 region has the DNA TGTGCCAGCAGCTCAGGGACAGGGGGGGCCTACGAGCAGTACTTC.

This clonotype has a handful of counts. The chain uses TRBV12-3 or TRBV12-4 and TRBJ2-7; 7 bases map to TRBD1. Germline trimming cut 2 bases from V and 7 bases from J; bases unmatched to any gene: 5. CDR3 length equals 13 residues. The chain's CDR3 is CASSLRQGEEQYF. For the CDR3, the DNA is TGTGCCAGCAGTTTAAGACAGGGCGAGGAGCAGTACTTC.

This chain connects TRBV4-3 to TRBJ2-1; 9 bases are a match to TRBD2. The CDR3 runs to 16 residues. The V gene's germline CDR1 is LGHNA and CDR2 YSLEER. Trimming at V came to 1 base and at J to 8 bases, leaving 9 bases not matched to a gene. CDR3 nucleotide sequence: TGCGCCAGCAGCCAAGTAGGGCCTAGCGGGGTCTATGAGCAGTTCTTC. Translated: CASSQVGPSGVYEQFF.

V usage is TRBV5-1 and J usage is TRBJ2-6; D might be TRBD1 (6 bases). Trimming pared 2 bases from V and 1 base from J, leaving 25 bases between. The CDR3 loop spans 21 amino acids. From germline, CDR1 is SGHRS and CDR2 YFSETQ. The CDR3 reads CASSFDQGLIPDRSGANVLTF. The CDR3 nucleotides read TGCGCCAGCAGCTTTGACCAGGGTTTGATCCCCGACAGGTCTGGGGCCAACGTCCTGACTTTC.

The chain carries TRBV29-1 and TRBJ2-3; tentative D call: TRBD1 (6 bases). CDR1 and CDR2 from the germline V gene are SQVTM and ANQGSEA. The CDR3 length is 14 residues. Trimming took off 5 bases at V and 6 bases at J, with 18 bases between the two ends. CDR3 region: CSVLRAGAGDTQYF. The DNA of the CDR3 is TGCAGCGTTCTGAGGGCAGGGGCTGGGGATACGCAGTATTTT.

This clonotype was recorded a few times. The chain is built from TRBV14 and TRBJ1-2; D gene uncertain. Germline V gives CDR1 SGHDN, CDR2 FVKESK. The CDR3 totals 15 residues. The V gene lost 4 bases and the J gene lost 7 bases, with 19 bases spanning the gap. Here the CDR3 DNA reads TGTGCCAGCAGCCCCCTGGACCCCTATGGAGGTGGCTACACCTTC. Residues: CASSPLDPYGGGYTF.

In its sample, this clonotype was seen a few times. This chain joins TRBV12-5 and TRBJ2-5; TRBD2 matches at 10 bases. The germline V gene encodes CDR1 LGHNT and CDR2 FRNRAP. V gave up 6 bases and J gave up 2 bases; unmatched junction bases: 3. This CDR3 is 14 amino acids long. This CDR3 is CASGSSGGQETQYF. The CDR3 DNA is TGTGCTAGTGGATCTAGCGGGGGACAAGAGACCCAGTACTTC.

The gene calls are TRBV5-1 and TRBJ1-2; D uncertain. The ends were cut back, 1 base at V and 11 bases at J, with 21 bases in the middle. Germline lookup yields CDR1 SGHRS and CDR2 YFSETQ. This CDR3 comprises 15 residues. DNA for the CDR3: TGCGCCAGCAGCTTGACAGCCGATGCTATCTGTGGTTACACCTTC. Protein product: CASSLTADAICGYTF.

This clonotype was picked up a small number of times. The chain carries TRBV7-2 and TRBJ1-2; D is perhaps TRBD1 (5 bases). The V end lost 6 bases, the J end lost 3 bases, and 17 bases lay between the germline ends. Per germline, CDR1 SGHTA and CDR2 FQGNSA. The CDR3 is 15 amino acids. The CDR3 sequence: CASSNRDPIYYGYTF. CDR3 DNA sequence: TGTGCCAGCAGTAACCGGGACCCAATTTACTATGGCTACACCTTC.

This clonotype has more than one count but fewer than ten. This sequence joins TRBV5-1 and TRBJ1-2, with D uncertain. Trimming left V 4 bases short and J 5 bases short, with 9 bases between. The CDR3 runs 12 residues. Looked up from germline, CDR1 is SGHRS and CDR2 is YFSETQ. CDR3 residues: CASSPDRYGYTF. CDR3 DNA sequence: TGCGCCAGCAGCCCAGATCGATATGGCTACACCTTC.

In its sample, this clonotype was seen a few times. DNA of the CDR3: TGTGCCAGCAGCCTAAGCGGGGGACTCACAGATACGCAGTATTTT. It specifies CASSLSGGLTDTQYF. This rearrangement joins TRBV27 to TRBJ2-3; TRBD2 matches at 8 bases. The germline V gene encodes CDR1 MNHEY and CDR2 SMNVEV (reference sequence). V lost 6 bases and J lost 2; bases outside the gene matches: 7. This CDR3 spans 15 amino acids.

The chain couples TRBV6-5 to TRBJ2-7, with TRBD1 matching 9 bases. The J call is in doubt because the DNA end fits TRBJ2-5 better. The CDR3 covers 14 residues. Germline lookup yields CDR1 MNHEY and CDR2 SVGAGI. Written as DNA, the CDR3 is TGTGCCAGCAGTTACGGGACAGGGCTGCAGACCCAGTACTTC. This sequence encodes CASSYGTGLQTQYF.

The CDR3: CASSQQGSYEQYF. The CDR3, as DNA: TGCGCCAGCAGCCAACAGGGTTCCTACGAGCAGTACTTC. The chain couples TRBV4-1 to TRBJ2-7; a possible D gene is TRBD1 (5 bases). This CDR3 has 13 residues. V was shortened by 2 bases and J by 1 base, with 6 bases between the two germline ends. The germline CDR1 and CDR2 sequences are MGHRA and YSYEKL.

V is TRBV7-3 and J is TRBJ2-2; D gene uncertain. Trimming removed 3 bases at V and 0 bases at J, with 11 bases between. CDR3 length: 16 amino acids. Germline V gives CDR1 SGHTA, CDR2 FQGTGA. The CDR3 DNA reads TGTGCCAGCAGCTTCCTCCCAGGCCCGAACACCGGGGAGCTGTTTTTT. Translated: CASSFLPGPNTGELFF.

V and J are TRBV20-1 and TRBJ1-5; a possible D gene is TRBD1 (6 bases). The germline V gene encodes CDR1 DFQATT and CDR2 SNEGSKA (reference sequence). The CDR3 contains 14 residues. Trimming left V 2 bases short and J 6 bases short, with 14 bases between. The CDR3 DNA reads TGCAGTGCTAGAAAAACAGGGCGCGCTCAGCCCCAGCATTTT. This translates into CSARKTGRAQPQHF.

The table lists this clonotype with a few counts. The CDR3 sequence: CSARDTEVYGYTF. CDR3 in DNA: TGCAGTGCTAGAGATACAGAAGTCTATGGCTACACCTTC. The J gene is TRBJ1-2, the V gene TRBV20-1; no firm D call. This CDR3 has 13 residues. CDR1 and CDR2 (germline): DFQATT, SNEGSKA (reference sequence). Trimming removed 0 bases from V and 4 bases from J, with 9 bases in between.